The entry below gives a single T cell receptor beta chain sequence along with its context. The sample holds other DNA sequences that translate to the same CDR3. This record belongs to a study of control samples from healthy donors and cancer patients. In germline, CDR1 is SGHNT, CDR2 YYREEE (reference sequence). The trim removed 4 bases at V and 0 bases at J, leaving 3 bases unmatched. The CDR3 runs 15 residues. Data came from immunoSEQ multiplex PCR; TCRdb stores just in-frame clones and leaves some out. The profile shows about 270,000 clones, over 70% of them singletons. The sequence was obtained from a woman aged 55-69 years with lung cancer. This rearrangement joins TRBV5-4 to TRBJ1-4, with TRBD1 matching over 7 bases. The source material was PBMCs. For the CDR3, the DNA is TGTGCCAGCAGCGGTACAGGGGCAACTAATGAAAAACTGTTTTTT. This gives the protein CASSGTGATNEKLFF. The complete variable domain, with remaining parts taken from reference TRBV5-4 and TRBJ1-4, reads ETGVTQSPTHLIKTRGQQVTLRCSSQSGHNTVSWYQQALGQGPQFIFQYYREEENGRGNFPPRFSGLQFPNYSSELNVNALELDDSALYLCASSGTGATNEKLFFGSGTQLSVL.